Given below is one TCR beta chain in context. What it binds is not known. The entry originates in a study of shared clonotypes between healthy human individuals. General study findings and limits: Limited genetic and exposure-history diversity came from having few donors. Deeper or shallower sequencing was expected to change how clonotypes are shared among donors.

V gave up 3 bases and J gave up 6 bases; unmatched junction bases: 10. Per the germline V gene, CDR1 is MGHRA and CDR2 is YSYEKL. The CDR3 runs 15 residues. It was approximately 300 ng DNA, roughly 30,000 T cell genomes, that went into each replicate PCR of unsorted PBMC. TCRdb keeps only in-frame clones here, not all; method: immunoSEQ multiplex PCR. The data hold hundreds of thousands of clones, with 70% to 80% observed a single time. Input material: PBMCs. The receptor was isolated from a woman aged 40 to 50 in good health. Some clones in this sample may be carry-over from other donors' samples. The chain has TRBV4-1 and TRBJ2-7; the match to TRBD2 covers 8 bases. The CDR3 DNA follows: TGCGCCAGCAGCCATACCTCCGGGACTAGTGGCGAGCAGTACTTC. As protein: CASSHTSGTSGEQYF.